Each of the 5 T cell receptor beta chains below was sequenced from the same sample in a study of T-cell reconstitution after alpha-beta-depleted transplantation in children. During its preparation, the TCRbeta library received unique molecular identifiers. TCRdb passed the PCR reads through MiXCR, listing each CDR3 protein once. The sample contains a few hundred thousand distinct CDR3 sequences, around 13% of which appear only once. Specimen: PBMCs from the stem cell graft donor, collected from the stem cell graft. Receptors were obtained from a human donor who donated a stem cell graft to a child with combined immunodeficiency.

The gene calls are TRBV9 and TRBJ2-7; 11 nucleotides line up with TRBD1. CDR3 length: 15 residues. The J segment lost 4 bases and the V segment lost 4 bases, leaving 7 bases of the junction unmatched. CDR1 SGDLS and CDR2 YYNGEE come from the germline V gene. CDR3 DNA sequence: TGTGCCAGCAGCCCGACGGACAGGGGGCCATACGAGCAGTACTTC. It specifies CASSPTDRGPYEQYF.

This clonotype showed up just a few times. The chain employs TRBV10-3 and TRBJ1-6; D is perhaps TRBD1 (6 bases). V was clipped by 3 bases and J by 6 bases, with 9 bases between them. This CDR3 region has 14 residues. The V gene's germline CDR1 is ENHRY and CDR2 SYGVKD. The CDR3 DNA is TGTGCCATCAGTGATAACAGGGCTAATTCACCCCTCCACTTT. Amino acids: CAISDNRANSPLHF.

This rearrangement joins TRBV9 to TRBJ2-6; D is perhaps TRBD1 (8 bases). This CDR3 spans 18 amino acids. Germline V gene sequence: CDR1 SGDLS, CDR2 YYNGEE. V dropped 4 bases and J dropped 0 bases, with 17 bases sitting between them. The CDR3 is CASSYGQGGSSGANVLTF. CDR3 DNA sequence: TGTGCCAGCAGCTATGGACAGGGAGGGAGCTCTGGGGCCAACGTCCTGACTTTC.

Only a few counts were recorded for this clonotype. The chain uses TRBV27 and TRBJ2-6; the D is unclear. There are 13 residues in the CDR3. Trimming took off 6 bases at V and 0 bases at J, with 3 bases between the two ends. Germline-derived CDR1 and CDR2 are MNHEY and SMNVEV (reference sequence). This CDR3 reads CASRISGANVLTF. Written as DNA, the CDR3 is TGTGCCAGCAGGATCTCTGGGGCCAACGTCCTGACTTTC.

The CDR3 region has the DNA TGTGCCAGCTCCCAAGAGACTAGCGGGAGGGCCCTGTTCTTC. Amino acids: CASSQETSGRALFF. The rearrangement links TRBV18 to TRBJ2-1; 14 nucleotides line up with TRBD2. This CDR3 has 14 amino acids. J was trimmed by 15 bases and V by 6 bases; bases with no gene match: 10. Germline V CDR1 and CDR2: KGHSH, LQKENI.